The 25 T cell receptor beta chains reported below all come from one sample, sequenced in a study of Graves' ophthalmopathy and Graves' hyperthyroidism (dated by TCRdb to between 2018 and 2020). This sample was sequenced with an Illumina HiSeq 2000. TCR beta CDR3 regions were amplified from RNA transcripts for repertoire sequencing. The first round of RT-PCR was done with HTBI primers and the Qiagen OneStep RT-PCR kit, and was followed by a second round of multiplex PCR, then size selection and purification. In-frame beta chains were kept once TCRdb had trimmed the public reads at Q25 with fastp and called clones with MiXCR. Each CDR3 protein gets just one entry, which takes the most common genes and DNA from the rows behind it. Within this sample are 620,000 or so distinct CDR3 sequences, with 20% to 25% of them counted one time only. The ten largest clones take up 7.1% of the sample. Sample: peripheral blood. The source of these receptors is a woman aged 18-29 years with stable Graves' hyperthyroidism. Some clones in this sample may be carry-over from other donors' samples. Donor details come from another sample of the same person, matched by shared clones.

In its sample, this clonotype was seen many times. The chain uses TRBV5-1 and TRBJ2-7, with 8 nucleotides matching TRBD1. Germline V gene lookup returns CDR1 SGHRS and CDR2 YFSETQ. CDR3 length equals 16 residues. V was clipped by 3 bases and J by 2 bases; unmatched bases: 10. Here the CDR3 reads CASSWKLGTGTYEQYF. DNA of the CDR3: TGCGCCAGCAGCTGGAAGCTTGGGACAGGAACCTACGAGCAGTACTTC.

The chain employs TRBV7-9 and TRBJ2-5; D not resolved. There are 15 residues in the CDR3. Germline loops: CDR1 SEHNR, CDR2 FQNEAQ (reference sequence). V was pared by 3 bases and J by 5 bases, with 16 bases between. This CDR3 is CASSFRTVRRETQYF. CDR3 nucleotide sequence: TGTGCCAGCAGCTTCCGGACCGTCCGGCGGGAGACCCAGTACTTC.

The CDR3 coding sequence is TGTGCTAGTGGTGGGGGACAGGTGAACACTGAAGCTTTCTTT. Residues: CASGGGQVNTEAFF. This chain uses TRBV12-5 with TRBJ1-1; 8 bases align to TRBD1. The germline V gene encodes CDR1 LGHNT and CDR2 FRNRAP. Unmatched junction bases numbered 2, after V lost 5 bases and J lost 0 bases. The CDR3 extends over 14 amino acids.

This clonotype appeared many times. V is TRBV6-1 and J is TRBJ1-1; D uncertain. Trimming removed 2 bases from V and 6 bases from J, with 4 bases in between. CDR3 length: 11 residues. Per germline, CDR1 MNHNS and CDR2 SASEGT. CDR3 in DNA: TGTGCCAGCAGTGAAAGGGCTGAAGCTTTCTTT. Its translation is CASSERAEAFF.

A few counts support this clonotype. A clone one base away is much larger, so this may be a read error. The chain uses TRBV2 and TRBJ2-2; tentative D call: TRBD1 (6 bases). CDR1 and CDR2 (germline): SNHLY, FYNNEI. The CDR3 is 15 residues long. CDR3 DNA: TGTGCCAGCAGTGAAAGAGTCAGGGACACCGGGGAGCTGTGTTTT. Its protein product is CASSERVRDTGELCF. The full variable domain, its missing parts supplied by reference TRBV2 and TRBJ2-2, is EPEVTQTPSHQVTQMGQEVILRCVPISNHLYFYWYRQILGQKVEFLVSFYNNEISEKSEIFDDQFSVERPDGSNFTLKIRSTKLEDSAMYFCASSERVRDTGELCFGEGSRLTVL.

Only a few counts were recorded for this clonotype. CDR3 nucleotide sequence: TGTGCCAGCAGACCCGGCGGTACCCACGAGCAGTACTTC. Encoded protein: CASRPGGTHEQYF. This chain joins TRBV28 and TRBJ2-7; D gene ambiguous. Trimming took 6 bases from V and 5 from J, leaving 14 bases between them. Germline loops: CDR1 MDHEN, CDR2 SYDVKM. This CDR3 has 13 residues.

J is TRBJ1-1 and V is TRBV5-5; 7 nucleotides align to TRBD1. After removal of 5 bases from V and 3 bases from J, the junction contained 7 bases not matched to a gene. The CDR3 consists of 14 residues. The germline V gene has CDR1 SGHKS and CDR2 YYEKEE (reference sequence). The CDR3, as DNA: TGTGCCAGCAGTCCTTGGGACAGTCACACTGAAGCTTTCTTT. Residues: CASSPWDSHTEAFF.

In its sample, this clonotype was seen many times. The CDR3 bases are TGTGCCAGCAGGGTGGGCGGAAGGGGTCCCTATAGCAATCAGCCCCAGCATTTT. Protein: CASRVGGRGPYSNQPQHF. The V gene is TRBV11-2, the J gene TRBJ1-5; D possibly corresponds to TRBD1 (5 bases). The length of the CDR3 is 18 residues. Germline V gives CDR1 SGHAT, CDR2 FQNNGV. Trimming took off 6 bases at V and 0 bases at J, with 21 bases between the two ends.

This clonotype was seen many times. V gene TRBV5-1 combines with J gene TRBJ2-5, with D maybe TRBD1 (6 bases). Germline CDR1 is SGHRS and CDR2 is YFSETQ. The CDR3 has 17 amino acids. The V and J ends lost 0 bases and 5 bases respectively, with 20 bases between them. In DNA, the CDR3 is TGCGCCAGCAGCTTGGGGCAGGGGAATCATGAGTGGGAGACCCAGTACTTC. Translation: CASSLGQGNHEWETQYF.

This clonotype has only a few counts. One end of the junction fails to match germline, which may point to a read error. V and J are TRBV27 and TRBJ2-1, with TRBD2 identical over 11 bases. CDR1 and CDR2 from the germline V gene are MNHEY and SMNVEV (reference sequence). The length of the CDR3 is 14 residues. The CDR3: CAGGTSGSYSEQFF. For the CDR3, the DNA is TGTGCCGGAGGCACTAGCGGGAGTTACAGTGAGCAGTTCTTC.

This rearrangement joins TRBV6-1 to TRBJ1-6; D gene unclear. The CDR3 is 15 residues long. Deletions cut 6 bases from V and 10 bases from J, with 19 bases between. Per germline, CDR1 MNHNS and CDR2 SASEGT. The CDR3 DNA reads TGTGCCAGCAGCAGCCCGGGAGAGGGCGGCTCACCCCTCCACTTT. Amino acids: CASSSPGEGGSPLHF.

CDR3 sequence: CASSQIPGSTYEQYF. The DNA for the CDR3 is TGTGCCAGTAGTCAAATACCGGGGTCCACCTACGAGCAGTACTTC. The V gene is TRBV19, the J gene TRBJ2-7, with D possibly matching TRBD2 (5 bases). The CDR3 contains 15 residues. Germline assignment: CDR1 LNHDA and CDR2 SQIVND (reference sequence). V lost 5 bases and J lost 2, with 16 bases in between. Together with reference TRBV19 and TRBJ2-7, the CDR3 gives the full variable domain: DGGITQSPKYLFRKEGQNVTLSCEQNLNHDAMYWYRQDPGQGLRLIYYSQIVNDFQKGDIAEGYSVSREKKESFPLTVTSAQKNPTAFYLCASSQIPGSTYEQYFGPGTRLTVT.

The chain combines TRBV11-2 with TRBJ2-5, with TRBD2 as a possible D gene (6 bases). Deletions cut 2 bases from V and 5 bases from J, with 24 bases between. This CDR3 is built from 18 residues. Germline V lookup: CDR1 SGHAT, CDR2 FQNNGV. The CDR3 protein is CASSLPPEGTPRWETQYF. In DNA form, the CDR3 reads TGTGCCAGCAGCTTACCCCCCGAAGGGACTCCGAGGTGGGAGACCCAGTACTTC.

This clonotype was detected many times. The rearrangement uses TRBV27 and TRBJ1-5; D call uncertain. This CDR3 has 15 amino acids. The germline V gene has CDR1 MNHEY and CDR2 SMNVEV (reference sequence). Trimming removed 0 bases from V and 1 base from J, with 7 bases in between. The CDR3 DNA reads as TGTGCCAGCAGTTTATCTGGCCTAAGCAATCAGCCCCAGCATTTT. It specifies CASSLSGLSNQPQHF.

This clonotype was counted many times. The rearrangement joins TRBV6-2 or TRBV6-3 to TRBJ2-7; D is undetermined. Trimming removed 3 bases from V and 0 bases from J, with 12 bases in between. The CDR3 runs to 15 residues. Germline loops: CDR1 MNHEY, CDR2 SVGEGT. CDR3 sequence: CASSYELGSSYEQYF. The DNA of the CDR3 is TGTGCCAGCAGTTATGAATTAGGCAGCTCCTACGAGCAGTACTTC.

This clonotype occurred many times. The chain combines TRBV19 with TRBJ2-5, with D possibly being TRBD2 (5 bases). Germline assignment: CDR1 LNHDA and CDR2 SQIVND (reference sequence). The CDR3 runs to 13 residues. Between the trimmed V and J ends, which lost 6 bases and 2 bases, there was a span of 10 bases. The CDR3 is CASSREGQETQYF. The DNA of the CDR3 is TGTGCCAGTAGCCGTGAGGGACAAGAGACCCAGTACTTC.

This CDR3 is CASSFFSQGTALWGYTF. The CDR3 DNA sequence: TGTGCCAGCAGCTTTTTTTCCCAAGGGACAGCACTCTGGGGCTACACCTTC. The chain has TRBV11-2 and TRBJ1-2, with 7 bases aligning to TRBD1. With 3 bases clipped from V and 8 bases from J, the junction kept 18 bases outside the gene matches. The CDR3 consists of 17 residues. Germline CDR1 is SGHAT and CDR2 is FQNNGV.

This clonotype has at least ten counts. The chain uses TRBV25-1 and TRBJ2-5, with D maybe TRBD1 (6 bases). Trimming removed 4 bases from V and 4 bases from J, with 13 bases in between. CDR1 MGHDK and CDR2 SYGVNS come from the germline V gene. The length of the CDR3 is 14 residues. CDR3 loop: CASSVGGSGETQYF. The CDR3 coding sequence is TGTGCCAGCAGTGTAGGGGGTTCCGGAGAGACCCAGTACTTC.

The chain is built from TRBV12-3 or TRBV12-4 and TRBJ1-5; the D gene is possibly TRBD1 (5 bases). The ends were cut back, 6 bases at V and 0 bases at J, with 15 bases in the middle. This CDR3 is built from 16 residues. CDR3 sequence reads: CASRQTGPYSNQPQHF. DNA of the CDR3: TGTGCCAGCAGGCAAACAGGACCTTATAGCAATCAGCCCCAGCATTTT.

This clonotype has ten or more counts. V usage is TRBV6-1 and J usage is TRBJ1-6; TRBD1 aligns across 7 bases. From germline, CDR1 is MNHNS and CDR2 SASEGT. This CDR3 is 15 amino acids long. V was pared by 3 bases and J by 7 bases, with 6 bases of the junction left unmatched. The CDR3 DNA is TGTGCCAGCAGTGAGCTGACAGGGACGAATTCACCCCTCCACTTT. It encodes CASSELTGTNSPLHF.

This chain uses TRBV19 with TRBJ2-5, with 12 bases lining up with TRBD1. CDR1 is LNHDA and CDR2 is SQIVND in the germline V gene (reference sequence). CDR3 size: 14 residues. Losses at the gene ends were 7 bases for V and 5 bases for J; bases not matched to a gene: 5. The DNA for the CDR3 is TGTGCCAGTACGGGGGACAGGGGGCGCGAGACCCAGTACTTC. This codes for CASTGDRGRETQYF.

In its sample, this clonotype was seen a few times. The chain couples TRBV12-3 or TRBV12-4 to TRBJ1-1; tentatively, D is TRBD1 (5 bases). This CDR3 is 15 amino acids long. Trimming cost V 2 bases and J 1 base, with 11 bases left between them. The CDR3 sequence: CASSLRGRTNTEAFF. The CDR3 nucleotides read TGTGCCAGCAGTTTAAGGGGTCGGACGAACACTGAAGCTTTCTTT.

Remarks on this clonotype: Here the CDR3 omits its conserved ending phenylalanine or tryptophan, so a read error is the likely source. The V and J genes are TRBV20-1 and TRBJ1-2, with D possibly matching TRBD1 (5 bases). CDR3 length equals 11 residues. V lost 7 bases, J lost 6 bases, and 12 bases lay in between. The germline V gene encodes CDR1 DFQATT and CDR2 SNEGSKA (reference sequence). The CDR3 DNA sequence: TGCAGTGTGGGGGGGGTGCATGGCTACACCGTC. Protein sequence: CSVGGVHGYTV.

The CDR3 region is CASSSLGGPYEQYF. CDR3 DNA: TGTGCCAGCAGCTCCCTAGGGGGGCCCTACGAGCAGTACTTC. The rearrangement links TRBV12-3 or TRBV12-4 to TRBJ2-7; the D call may be TRBD1 or TRBD2 (6 bases each). This CDR3 is built from 14 residues. The ends were cut back, 6 bases at V and 2 bases at J, with 14 bases in the middle.

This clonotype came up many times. CDR3 bases: TGCAGCGGAACAGGGTTCGGGGAGCTGTTTTTT. It codes for CSGTGFGELFF. The rearrangement joins TRBV29-1 to TRBJ2-2; D perhaps matches TRBD1 (6 bases). From germline, CDR1 is SQVTM and CDR2 ANQGSEA. The CDR3 covers 11 residues. V was shortened by 7 bases and J by 7 bases, with 10 bases between the two germline ends.